This section outlines one TCR beta chain sequence together with its context. The germline gives CDR1 KGHDR, CDR2 SFDVKD. With V trimmed by 5 bases and J by 4 bases, 3 bases remained unmatched. The CDR3 is 15 amino acids. The data were obtained in a study of blood T cell repertoires in COVID-19. The overall study: Material from acute and convalescent COVID-19 was sourced from the United States, Italy and Spain. T cells, B-cell-depleted T cells, or PBMCs provided the cDNA or gDNA that served as material.

Authors' methods: Amplification of reference gene primers provided the estimated nucleated cell counts. Produced via immunoSEQ multiplex PCR; TCRdb's table is partial and in-frame only. For V, J and clone size, that table is used; D and trimming come from the DNA. The sample contains under 200,000 clones, roughly 80% of which appear only once. The rearrangement uses TRBV24-1 and TRBJ2-1; 11 positions match TRBD2. Sequencing was carried out using peripheral blood. This receptor was identified in a man aged 55 to 70 with acute or convalescent COVID-19. The CDR3 protein is CATSGGTSGYNEQFF. DNA of the CDR3: TGTGCCACCAGTGGGGGGACTAGCGGTTACAATGAGCAGTTCTTC.